The 7 T cell receptor beta chains below all came from one sample that was sequenced in a study of T cells after yellow fever vaccination. TCRdb re-called the 5' RACE reads with MiXCR, one entry per CDR3 protein. The table has hundreds of thousands of distinct CDR3 sequences, 12% seen once. The sample consisted of PBMCs, taken on the day of the yellow fever booster vaccination. The receptors shown here come from a man between 25 and 39 years old who received the YFV17D yellow fever vaccine.

In its sample, this clonotype was seen a few times. This chain connects TRBV6-2 or TRBV6-3 to TRBJ1-1; 10 nucleotides align to TRBD1. This CDR3 is 15 amino acids long. The germline CDR1 and CDR2 sequences are MNHEY and SVGEGT. J lost 4 bases, V lost 1 base, and 3 bases had no gene match. CDR3 DNA sequence: TGTGCCAGCAGTTACTTGGGGACAGGGGTCACTGAAGCTTTCTTT. Translated, it gives CASSYLGTGVTEAFF.

The chain couples TRBV20-1 to TRBJ1-1, with no clear D. Trimming shortened V by 5 bases and J by 1 base, and 14 bases separated the two germline ends. CDR1 is DFQATT, CDR2 SNEGSKA, per germline (reference sequence). The CDR3 totals 14 residues. CDR3 DNA: TGCAGTGCTGATACTCGGCAGACGAACACTGAAGCTTTCTTT. Amino acid sequence: CSADTRQTNTEAFF.

This clonotype has a count of ten or more. The chain combines TRBV7-2 with TRBJ2-5; TRBD1 matches at 8 bases. Losses at the gene ends were 4 bases for V and 9 bases for J; bases not matched to a gene: 13. Germline values: CDR1 SGHTA, CDR2 FQGNSA. The CDR3 covers 15 residues. CDR3: CASSSRQGPKVSQYF. The CDR3 nucleotides read TGTGCCAGCAGCTCCCGACAGGGGCCGAAGGTGTCCCAGTACTTC.

This clonotype was detected a few times. The J gene is TRBJ2-7, the V gene TRBV7-2, with 10 bases matching TRBD2. V dropped 1 base and J dropped 3; count of bases not matched to a gene: 3. This CDR3 spans 15 amino acids. From germline, CDR1 is SGHTA and CDR2 FQGNSA. CDR3 nucleotides: TGTGCCAGCAGCTTAGATTCTAGCGGGAGCTACGAGCAGTACTTC. Translating gives CASSLDSSGSYEQYF.

This chain joins TRBV3-1 and TRBJ1-3; D ambiguous. V lost 0 bases and J 2 bases, leaving 8 bases between the germline ends. Germline CDR1 reads LGHDT; CDR2 reads YNNKEL (reference sequence). The CDR3 consists of 15 residues. The CDR3 DNA sequence: TGTGCCAGCAGCCAAGATCTCGGGACTGGAAACACCATATATTTT. It specifies CASSQDLGTGNTIYF.

This clonotype came up a few times. This chain connects TRBV6-5 to TRBJ2-3; TRBD2 agrees at 8 bases. CDR1 is MNHEY, CDR2 SVGAGI, per germline. This CDR3 is built from 15 residues. The V gene end was trimmed by 2 bases and the J gene end by 4 bases; junction bases not matched to a gene: 5. CDR3 loop: CASSYSGSGSDTQYF. CDR3 in DNA: TGTGCCAGCAGTTACAGCGGGAGCGGGTCAGATACGCAGTATTTT.

This clonotype came up a few times. The chain couples TRBV29-1 to TRBJ2-6, with TRBD1 matching over 8 bases. This CDR3 has 19 residues. V was pared by 0 bases and J by 0 bases, with 10 bases of the junction left unmatched. Germline assignment: CDR1 SQVTM and CDR2 ANQGSEA. CDR3 coding DNA: TGCAGCGTTGAAGATCGAACAGGGGGACGAACCTCTGGGGCCAACGTCCTGACTTTC. Translated: CSVEDRTGGRTSGANVLTF.